The 16 T cell receptor beta chains presented below share a single source sample, sequenced in a study of blood T cell repertoires in COVID-19. The assay was immunoSEQ multiplex PCR, and TCRdb's table has in-frame clones only and misses some. This table has about 160,000 clones, approximately 92% appearing once. Sequencing used peripheral blood. The receptors originated from a woman in her fifties or sixties with acute or convalescent COVID-19.

The chain joins TRBV11-2 to TRBJ2-1; D uncertain. The ends were cut back, 1 base at V and 4 bases at J, with 8 bases in the middle. CDR3 length: 14 amino acids. Germline CDR1 and CDR2: SGHAT and FQNNGV. In DNA, the CDR3 is TGTGCCAGCAGCTTAGTGACTCAGTACAATGAGCAGTTCTTC. It yields the protein CASSLVTQYNEQFF.

This clone was seen just once. The chain has TRBV7-2 and TRBJ2-6; 7 bases agree with TRBD2. The CDR3 length is 13 residues. V lost 11 bases, J lost 1 base, and 2 bases stayed unmatched. Germline-derived CDR1 and CDR2 are SGHTA and FQGNSA. In DNA, the CDR3 is TGTGCCGGGAGGGGATCTGGGGCCAACGTCCTGACTTTC. Its protein is CAGRGSGANVLTF.

This rearrangement joins TRBV28 to TRBJ1-3; the D is unclear. The CDR3 consists of 15 residues. Trimming stripped 6 bases from V and 3 bases from J, with 15 bases between. Germline loops: CDR1 MDHEN, CDR2 SYDVKM. The CDR3 DNA follows: TGTGCCAGCAGCCCAATAGGGAGTCATGGAAACACCATATATTTT. This gives the protein CASSPIGSHGNTIYF.

This clone was picked up a small number of times. J is TRBJ1-1 and V is TRBV21-1; the D segment call TRBD1 is taken from the table without a DNA check. TRBV21-1 is a pseudogene locus. This CDR3 region has 11 residues. The CDR3 DNA follows: TGTGCCAGCTCGGAGAGGACAGAAGCTTTCTTT. This codes for CASSERTEAFF.

The gene calls are TRBV19 and TRBJ1-1; TRBD1 is a possible D gene (6 bases). The CDR3 spans 14 residues. CDR1 and CDR2 from the germline V gene are LNHDA and SQIVND (reference sequence). V lost 5 bases, J lost 6 bases, and 16 bases lay in between. CDR3 in amino acids: CASSATGFQAEAFF. In nucleotides, the CDR3 is TGTGCCAGTAGTGCCACAGGGTTCCAGGCTGAAGCTTTCTTT.

This chain joins TRBV28 and TRBJ1-5; D may be TRBD1 (5 bases). The CDR3 totals 15 residues. V gave up 3 bases and J gave up 1 base, with 10 bases separating them. Germline CDR1 MDHEN, CDR2 SYDVKM. CDR3 region: CASSLPGPSNQPQHF. CDR3 in DNA: TGTGCCAGCAGTTTGCCAGGGCCCAGCAATCAGCCCCAGCATTTT.

The gene calls are TRBV5-1 and TRBJ1-6, with TRBD1 identical over 10 bases. Germline lookup yields CDR1 SGHRS and CDR2 YFSETQ. J gave up 7 bases and V 0 bases, and 1 base lay outside the gene matches. This CDR3 has 15 amino acids. CDR3 loop: CASSLAGQGNSPLHF. CDR3 nucleotides: TGCGCCAGCAGCTTGGCGGGACAGGGGAATTCACCCCTCCACTTT. Filled out from reference TRBV5-1 and TRBJ1-6, the complete variable domain reads KAGVTQTPRYLIKTRGQQVTLSCSPISGHRSVSWYQQTPGQGLQFLFEYFSETQRNKGNFPGRFSGRQFSNSRSEMNVSTLELGDSALYLCASSLAGQGNSPLHFGNGTRLTVT.

V usage is TRBV3-1 (or the pseudogene TRBV3-2) and J usage is TRBJ1-1; no clear D. The V and J ends lost 6 bases and 1 base respectively, with 18 bases between them. This CDR3 has 16 amino acids. Germline assignment: CDR1 LGHDT and CDR2 YNNKEL (reference sequence). Written as DNA, the CDR3 is TGTGCCAGCAGTCTATCCGGCGGGGTCGCGAACACTGAAGCTTTCTTT. Translating gives CASSLSGGVANTEAFF.

This clone has only one observation. V usage is TRBV7-9 and J usage is TRBJ1-5; no clear D gene. Germline lookup yields CDR1 SEHNR and CDR2 FQNEAQ (reference sequence). Trimming left V 3 bases short and J 5 bases short, with 11 bases between. The CDR3 runs to 14 residues. The CDR3 sequence: CASSFGGLDQPQHF. The DNA for the CDR3 is TGTGCCAGCAGCTTCGGCGGGTTAGATCAGCCCCAGCATTTT.

The chain is built from TRBV6-6 and TRBJ2-7, with 7 bases lining up with TRBD1. The CDR3 covers 13 residues. The V gene end was trimmed by 8 bases and the J gene end by 1 base; junction bases not matched to a gene: 5. CDR1 MNHNY and CDR2 SVGAGI come from the germline V gene (reference sequence). The CDR3 DNA sequence: TGTGCCAGCCTGAGGACAGGTTCCTACGAGCAGTACTTC. This sequence encodes CASLRTGSYEQYF.

V and J are TRBV28 and TRBJ1-2, with 9 bases lining up with TRBD1. The junction had 12 bases not matched to a gene; V was cut back by 0 bases and J by 4 bases. CDR1 MDHEN and CDR2 SYDVKM come from the germline V gene. This CDR3 region has 18 residues. CDR3 coding DNA: TGTGCCAGCAGTTTATGGTGGGACAGGGAATTTCGACCCTATGGCTACACCTTC. Translated: CASSLWWDREFRPYGYTF.

The gene calls are TRBV7-2 and TRBJ2-3; D ambiguous. The CDR3 length is 13 residues. The V gene lost 5 bases and the J gene lost 5 bases, with 11 bases spanning the gap. Germline values: CDR1 SGHTA, CDR2 FQGNSA. CDR3 residues: CASSLSPIDTQYF. The CDR3 DNA reads as TGTGCCAGCAGCCTAAGCCCTATAGATACGCAGTATTTT.

The CDR3 DNA is TGTGCCAGCAGTGGAGGAAGGACAGGGCGCTACAATGAGCAGTTCTTC. Protein sequence: CASSGGRTGRYNEQFF. This chain links TRBV27 with TRBJ2-1; TRBD1 matches 8 bases. There are 16 residues in the CDR3. The V gene's germline CDR1 is MNHEY and CDR2 SMNVEV (reference sequence). Trimming at V came to 5 bases and at J to 3 bases, leaving 9 bases not matched to a gene.

The CDR3 here is CASSIDYRNRVQPQHF. The CDR3 bases are TGTGCCAGTAGTATAGATTACAGGAACAGGGTACAGCCCCAGCATTTT. This chain links TRBV19 with TRBJ1-5, with D tentatively TRBD1 (6 bases). This CDR3 has 16 amino acids. Germline values: CDR1 LNHDA, CDR2 SQIVND (reference sequence). Trimming pared 0 bases from V and 7 bases from J, leaving 16 bases between.

The chain is built from TRBV13 and TRBJ1-2; D unclear. Looked up from germline, CDR1 is PRHDT and CDR2 is FYEKMQ (reference sequence). Trimming shortened V by 2 bases and J by 3 bases, and 10 bases separated the two germline ends. The length of the CDR3 is 14 residues. CDR3 in amino acids: CASSLSGSDYGYTF. The CDR3 nucleotides read TGTGCCAGCAGCTTATCCGGGTCCGACTATGGCTACACCTTC.

V usage is TRBV6-2 or TRBV6-3 and J usage is TRBJ1-1; the D gene is possibly TRBD1 (5 bases). Germline CDR1 reads MNHEY; CDR2 reads SVGEGT. This CDR3 region has 15 residues. V was cut by 2 bases and J by 0 bases, with 10 bases left in between. CDR3 protein: CASSYPDMLNTEAFF. In nucleotides, the CDR3 is TGTGCCAGCAGTTACCCGGACATGCTGAACACTGAAGCTTTCTTT.